The clone carrying this TCR beta chain was counted between two and nine times. Its antigen is unknown. The sample belongs to a study of CD8+ T cells in alopecia areata. Germline-derived CDR1 and CDR2 are SGHRS and YFSETQ. With 0 bases removed from V and 0 bases from J, the gap between germline ends came to 3 bases. This CDR3 comprises 13 residues. Sorting of PBMCs yielded the CD4+ and CD8+ T cells. RNA was isolated and reverse transcribed to cDNA, the sequencing template. TCRdb keeps only in-frame clones here, not all; method: immunoSEQ multiplex PCR. The sample consists of 100,000 to 150,000 clones, less than 50% of them appearing once. Study-level results: Besides other cells, scalp samples also yield sequences of resident alphabeta T cells from normal skin.

The sequence came from a human donor with alopecia areata. The rearrangement uses TRBV5-1 and TRBJ1-1; D not resolved. The sequenced sample consisted of NKG2D-low CD8+ T cells sorted from blood. The CDR3 protein is CASSLELNTEAFF. DNA for the CDR3: TGCGCCAGCAGCTTGGAGTTGAACACTGAAGCTTTCTTT.